Below are 23 T cell receptor beta chains sequenced from a single sample in a study of T cell changes during pregnancy in multiple sclerosis. Sequencing was performed with immunoSEQ multiplex PCR; in TCRdb, only in-frame clones are kept and a portion is missing. The sample lists 90,000 or so clones, more than 90% occurring once. This material consisted of peripheral blood, taken in the first trimester of pregnancy. The source is a female donor with multiple sclerosis, enrolled in a pregnancy study.

This clone occurred once. The gene calls are TRBV2 and TRBJ2-7; TRBD2 aligns across 8 bases. Germline-derived CDR1 and CDR2 are SNHLY and FYNNEI. The V gene end was trimmed by 8 bases and the J gene end by 5 bases; junction bases not matched to a gene: 5. This CDR3 has 12 residues. CDR3: CASCSGGDEQYF. The CDR3 DNA is TGTGCCAGCTGTTCGGGAGGGGACGAGCAGTACTTC. Full variable domain (missing parts from reference TRBV2 and TRBJ2-7): EPEVTQTPSHQVTQMGQEVILRCVPISNHLYFYWYRQILGQKVEFLVSFYNNEISEKSEIFDDQFSVERPDGSNFTLKIRSTKLEDSAMYFCASCSGGDEQYFGPGTRLTVT.

The sample holds one count of this clone. V gene TRBV5-1 combines with J gene TRBJ2-2; 7 nucleotides match TRBD1. CDR1 and CDR2 (germline): SGHRS, YFSETQ. The CDR3 contains 16 residues. After removal of 3 bases from V and 0 bases from J, the junction contained 5 bases not matched to a gene. This CDR3 reads CASSSGQVANTGELFF. CDR3 DNA: TGCGCCAGCAGCTCAGGACAGGTCGCGAACACCGGGGAGCTGTTTTTT.

This clone was counted a single time. The chain carries TRBV29-1 and TRBJ2-5, with a tentative D call TRBD1 (6 bases). Trimming pared 4 bases from V and 3 bases from J, leaving 9 bases between. CDR1 and CDR2 (germline): SQVTM, ANQGSEA. CDR3 length: 12 amino acids. This chain's CDR3 is CSVATGKETQYF. The CDR3 region has the DNA TGCAGCGTTGCCACAGGGAAAGAGACCCAGTACTTC.

The V call is TRBV15, the J call TRBJ2-1; D might be TRBD2 (5 bases). V gave up 8 bases and J gave up 1 base, with 15 bases separating them. CDR1 is LNHNV and CDR2 is YYDKDF in the germline V gene (reference sequence). CDR3 size: 15 residues. The CDR3 loop is CATGNGLGSYNEQFF. CDR3 sequence (DNA): TGTGCCACCGGCAACGGACTCGGATCCTACAATGAGCAGTTCTTC.

This clone showed up just a few times. V gene TRBV27 combines with J gene TRBJ1-5; TRBD1 is a possible D gene (6 bases). V was shortened by 6 bases and J by 2 bases, with 14 bases between the two germline ends. The length of the CDR3 is 15 residues. Germline-derived CDR1 and CDR2 are MNHEY and SMNVEV (reference sequence). CDR3 nucleotide sequence: TGTGCCAGCAGCAAGGGGGTTGGTGGCAATCAGCCCCAGCATTTT. Its translation is CASSKGVGGNQPQHF.

The chain links TRBV30 to TRBJ2-1; 9 nucleotides line up with TRBD1. The CDR3 runs to 14 residues. Germline-derived CDR1 and CDR2 are GTSNPN and SVGIG (reference sequence). After removal of 0 bases from V and 4 bases from J, the junction contained 1 base not matched to a gene. CDR3 bases: TGTGCCTGGAGTGTGGGACAGGGTTACAATGAGCAGTTCTTC. Translation: CAWSVGQGYNEQFF.

CDR3 residues: CATSRGHKNTEAFF. As DNA, the CDR3 is TGTGCCACCAGCAGGGGACATAAGAACACTGAAGCTTTCTTT. This rearrangement joins TRBV15 to TRBJ1-1; D is possibly TRBD1 (6 bases). V was cut by 3 bases and J by 1 base, with 9 bases left in between. CDR1 is LNHNV, CDR2 YYDKDF, per germline (reference sequence). The CDR3 extends over 14 amino acids.

This chain joins TRBV5-6 and TRBJ1-1; maybe TRBD1 (5 bases). Deletions cut 4 bases from V and 0 bases from J, with 16 bases between. CDR3 length: 16 residues. CDR1 is SGHDT, CDR2 YYEEEE, per germline. CDR3 residues: CASSPNYDSMNTEAFF. The CDR3 bases are TGTGCCAGCAGCCCCAACTACGACAGCATGAACACTGAAGCTTTCTTT.

The V gene is TRBV28, the J gene TRBJ1-2; 9 bases are shared with TRBD1. CDR1 is MDHEN, CDR2 SYDVKM, per germline. The CDR3 contains 13 residues. Trimming took 7 bases from V and 8 from J; bases not matched to a gene: 8. CDR3 protein: CASTTGTGLGYTF. DNA of the CDR3: TGTGCCAGCACCACCGGGACAGGGTTGGGCTACACCTTC.

The chain joins TRBV6-5 to TRBJ2-7, with a possible D match to TRBD1 (6 bases). The CDR3 length is 14 residues. Germline assignment: CDR1 MNHEY and CDR2 SVGAGI. Trimming took off 3 bases at V and 4 bases at J, with 13 bases between the two ends. CDR3 coding DNA: TGTGCCAGCAGTTATGGCAGGGGTCCTTACGAGCAGTACTTC. Amino acid sequence: CASSYGRGPYEQYF.

This rearrangement joins TRBV27 to TRBJ2-1, with 7 bases that match TRBD1. The CDR3 is 15 residues long. Unmatched junction bases numbered 9, after V lost 4 bases and J lost 6 bases. Germline V gene sequence: CDR1 MNHEY, CDR2 SMNVEV (reference sequence). Here the CDR3 reads CASSSTKGASNEQFF. DNA for the CDR3: TGTGCCAGCAGTTCTACCAAGGGGGCCAGCAATGAGCAGTTCTTC.

This clone appeared a single time. The chain carries TRBV19 and TRBJ1-4; 7 bases agree with TRBD1. CDR3 size: 14 residues. The germline CDR1 and CDR2 sequences are LNHDA and SQIVND (reference sequence). J was trimmed by 7 bases and V by 10 bases; bases with no gene match: 12. CDR3 residues: CATTGQGEAEKLFF. Here the CDR3 DNA reads TGTGCCACCACCGGGCAGGGGGAGGCTGAAAAACTGTTTTTT. Complete variable domain (other parts from reference TRBV19 and TRBJ1-4): DGGITQSPKYLFRKEGQNVTLSCEQNLNHDAMYWYRQDPGQGLRLIYYSQIVNDFQKGDIAEGYSVSREKKESFPLTVTSAQKNPTAFYLCATTGQGEAEKLFFGSGTQLSVL.

The rearrangement joins TRBV4-2 to TRBJ1-5; tentatively, D is TRBD1 (5 bases). The V gene lost 0 bases and the J gene lost 7 bases, with 10 bases spanning the gap. Germline CDR1 reads LGHNA; CDR2 reads YNFKEQ. CDR3 length: 14 amino acids. CDR3 region: CASSQDSGDQPQHF. The CDR3 coding sequence is TGTGCCAGCAGCCAAGACTCGGGGGACCAGCCCCAGCATTTT.

J is TRBJ2-5 and V is TRBV5-1; 7 nucleotides match TRBD1. The CDR3 sequence is 16 residues long. The V gene's germline CDR1 is SGHRS and CDR2 YFSETQ. V dropped 4 bases and J dropped 4; count of bases not matched to a gene: 13. The CDR3 nucleotides read TGCGCCAGCAGCCTAAGGCAAGACAGGGTTCGAGAGACCCAGTACTTC. Translated: CASSLRQDRVRETQYF.

This clone appeared once. The rearrangement joins TRBV29-1 to TRBJ2-1, with 9 bases lining up with TRBD2. Germline CDR1 reads SQVTM; CDR2 reads ANQGSEA. Trimming at V came to 5 bases and at J to 8 bases, leaving 10 bases not matched to a gene. The CDR3 loop spans 14 amino acids. CDR3 loop: CSVLGGRVVDEQFF. Written as DNA, the CDR3 is TGCAGCGTTTTGGGCGGGAGGGTGGTCGATGAGCAGTTCTTC.

This clone was observed a single time. V usage is TRBV6-6 and J usage is TRBJ1-2; D remains ambiguous. Germline V lookup: CDR1 MNHNY, CDR2 SVGAGI (reference sequence). This CDR3 is built from 14 residues. The V end lost 6 bases, the J end lost 6 bases, and 17 bases lay between the germline ends. The CDR3 sequence: CASSMRRGGDGYTF. The CDR3 DNA reads TGTGCCAGCAGCATGCGACGGGGTGGCGATGGCTACACCTTC.

The chain has TRBV5-1 and TRBJ2-3; 7 positions match TRBD1. This CDR3 is built from 15 residues. With 5 bases clipped from V and 3 bases from J, the junction kept 9 bases outside the gene matches. CDR1 is SGHRS and CDR2 is YFSETQ in the germline V gene. The CDR3 spells CASRGTGVGTDTQYF. In DNA, the CDR3 is TGCGCCAGCAGGGGTACAGGGGTCGGGACAGATACGCAGTATTTT.

Here the CDR3 reads CASSLGGGLARGELFF. CDR3 nucleotides: TGTGCCAGCAGTTTGGGGGGGGGACTAGCCCGCGGGGAGCTGTTTTTT. V and J are TRBV28 and TRBJ2-2; TRBD2 matches 9 bases. Trimming removed 3 bases from V and 7 bases from J; junction bases left unmatched: 9. Germline V lookup: CDR1 MDHEN, CDR2 SYDVKM. The CDR3 consists of 16 residues.

V is TRBV4-2 and J is TRBJ2-7, with D maybe TRBD2 (6 bases). Looked up from germline, CDR1 is LGHNA and CDR2 is YNFKEQ. This CDR3 has 14 residues. V dropped 0 bases and J dropped 3 bases, with 9 bases sitting between them. The CDR3 region is CASSQDVADYEQYF. The CDR3 DNA sequence: TGTGCCAGCAGCCAAGATGTAGCGGACTACGAGCAGTACTTC.

V usage is TRBV6-5 and J usage is TRBJ2-7; D may be TRBD2 (6 bases). This CDR3 contains 12 residues. Germline V lookup: CDR1 MNHEY, CDR2 SVGAGI. Deletions cut 6 bases from V and 7 bases from J, with 13 bases between. The CDR3 is CASRQEGGEQYF. The DNA of the CDR3 is TGTGCCAGCAGACAGGAGGGAGGAGAGCAGTACTTC.

This chain links TRBV5-1 with TRBJ2-4; no clear D. Trimming took 1 base from V and 2 from J, leaving 10 bases between them. CDR1 SGHRS and CDR2 YFSETQ come from the germline V gene. The CDR3 sequence is 15 residues long. CDR3 in amino acids: CASSLYTAPKNIQYF. The CDR3 bases are TGCGCCAGCAGCTTGTACACAGCCCCCAAAAACATTCAGTACTTC.

The chain uses TRBV7-8 and TRBJ1-2, with TRBD1 identical over 11 bases. The CDR3 is made up of 17 amino acids. The germline V gene has CDR1 SGHVS and CDR2 FQNEAQ. J gave up 6 bases and V 2 bases, and 11 bases lay outside the gene matches. CDR3 coding DNA: TGTGCCAGCAGCTTAATACGGACAGGGGGCGATTCCCATGGCTACACCTTC. Its protein is CASSLIRTGGDSHGYTF.

The chain employs TRBV25-1 and TRBJ1-2; possibly TRBD1 for D (5 bases). The V and J ends lost 3 bases and 4 bases respectively, with 12 bases between them. The CDR3 runs to 14 residues. Germline V CDR1 and CDR2: MGHDK, SYGVNS. The CDR3 DNA reads as TGTGCCAGCAGTGAGACGGAGGGGTTCTATGGCTACACCTTC. Protein product: CASSETEGFYGYTF.